These 22 T cell receptor beta chains came from one sample sequenced in a study of STAT5B mutations in CD4+ large granular lymphocyte leukemia. Profiled with immunoSEQ multiplex PCR; TCRdb holds only in-frame clones, not every one. The sample has roughly 46,000 clones; about 86% are singletons. Material: CD4+ T cells from blood buffy coats. The receptor source for this set is a human donor in good health.

This clone was observed a handful of times. CDR3 sequence (DNA): TGTGCCAGCAGTGAAGCGGTAGGGGGCTACGAGCAGTACTTC. Protein: CASSEAVGGYEQYF. J is TRBJ2-7 and V is TRBV6-1; D may be TRBD1 (6 bases). The V end lost 0 bases, the J end lost 3 bases, and 9 bases lay between the germline ends. The CDR3 is 14 residues long. CDR1 MNHNS and CDR2 SASEGT come from the germline V gene.

V usage is TRBV29-1 and J usage is TRBJ1-1; no clear D gene. CDR1 and CDR2 (germline): SQVTM, ANQGSEA. The V and J ends lost 4 bases and 0 bases respectively, with 3 bases between them. The CDR3 loop spans 11 amino acids. The DNA of the CDR3 is TGCAGCGTTGGCATGAACACTGAAGCTTTCTTT. Translated: CSVGMNTEAFF.

The chain employs TRBV10-3 and TRBJ2-5; D might be TRBD1 or TRBD2, each matching 6 bases. Matching the DNA end better, TRBJ2-7 makes the J call doubtful. Looked up from germline, CDR1 is ENHRY and CDR2 is SYGVKD. This CDR3 contains 15 residues. CDR3 residues: CATSGSGAKSYEQYF. The CDR3 DNA reads as TGTGCCACCTCAGGATCGGGGGCGAAATCCTACGAGCAGTACTTC.

CDR3 sequence: CASSLASGFSGNTIYF. In nucleotides, the CDR3 is TGTGCCAGCAGCTTAGCTTCGGGGTTCTCGGGAAACACCATATATTTT. The chain links TRBV13 to TRBJ1-3; D is unresolved. Trimming pared 1 base from V and 4 bases from J, leaving 14 bases between. CDR1 is PRHDT, CDR2 FYEKMQ, per germline (reference sequence). The CDR3 has 16 residues. Using reference TRBV13 and TRBJ1-3 for the parts outside the CDR3, the full variable domain is AAGVIQSPRHLIKEKRETATLKCYPIPRHDTVYWYQQGPGQDPQFLISFYEKMQSDKGSIPDRFSAQQFSDYHSELNMSSLELGDSALYFCASSLASGFSGNTIYFGEGSWLTVV.

The chain uses TRBV6-5 and TRBJ1-3; 7 positions match TRBD1. CDR1 and CDR2 (germline): MNHEY, SVGAGI. This CDR3 contains 16 residues. V lost 2 bases, J lost 2 bases, and 6 bases stayed unmatched. CDR3 sequence reads: CASSYTLRGPGNTIYF. In DNA, the CDR3 is TGTGCCAGCAGTTACACCCTAAGGGGGCCTGGAAACACCATATATTTT.

The chain has TRBV2 and TRBJ2-2; D is possibly TRBD2 (7 bases). V was clipped by 2 bases and J by 2 bases, with 12 bases between them. This CDR3 has 16 residues. CDR1 is SNHLY and CDR2 is FYNNEI in the germline V gene. CDR3 nucleotides: TGTGCCAGCAGTGAAAGAGGGGGGGGAAACACCGGGGAGCTGTTTTTT. Protein product: CASSERGGGNTGELFF.

The V call is TRBV5-5, the J call TRBJ1-3, with D uncertain. This CDR3 contains 15 residues. V was cut by 0 bases and J by 0 bases, with 7 bases left in between. The germline gives CDR1 SGHKS, CDR2 YYEKEE (reference sequence). CDR3 coding DNA: TGTGCCAGCAGCTTGGAGGCAGCCTCTGGAAACACCATATATTTT. Its protein is CASSLEAASGNTIYF.

This chain connects TRBV11-3 to TRBJ2-7; 10 positions match TRBD2. The V gene end was trimmed by 5 bases and the J gene end by 1 base; junction bases not matched to a gene: 2. The CDR3 is made up of 14 amino acids. Germline CDR1 and CDR2: SGHNT and YENEEA. CDR3 region: CASSGLADSYEQYF. CDR3 nucleotide sequence: TGTGCCAGCAGCGGACTAGCGGATTCCTACGAGCAGTACTTC.

The genes are TRBV10-3 and TRBJ1-1; TRBD1 is a possible D gene (5 bases). V was pared by 6 bases and J by 3 bases, with 5 bases between. The CDR3 is made up of 11 amino acids. Germline V gene lookup returns CDR1 ENHRY and CDR2 SYGVKD. The CDR3 nucleotides read TGTGCCATCAGACAGGACACTGAAGCTTTCTTT. It yields the protein CAIRQDTEAFF.

Turning to this clone: This sample also contains other DNA sequences that code for the same CDR3. The chain carries TRBV30 and TRBJ1-1; D perhaps matches TRBD1 (6 bases). Germline V gene data show CDR1 as GTSNPN and CDR2 as SVGIG (reference sequence). The CDR3 runs 13 residues. V lost 0 bases and J 1 base, leaving 6 bases between the germline ends. This CDR3 reads CAWSVGGNTEAFF. CDR3 in DNA: TGTGCCTGGAGTGTAGGGGGGAACACTGAAGCTTTCTTT.

This rearrangement joins TRBV27 to TRBJ1-2; D remains unclear. The germline gives CDR1 MNHEY, CDR2 SMNVEV (reference sequence). Between the trimmed V and J ends, which lost 5 bases and 8 bases, there was a span of 24 bases. This CDR3 contains 16 residues. The CDR3 loop is CASSGLLGRALGGYTF. In nucleotides, the CDR3 is TGTGCCAGCAGTGGATTATTAGGGAGGGCCCTCGGGGGCTACACCTTC.

The V and J genes are TRBV6-5 and TRBJ2-3, with D possibly being TRBD2 (6 bases). This CDR3 has 14 amino acids. Germline V gene data show CDR1 as MNHEY and CDR2 as SVGAGI. The V and J ends lost 6 bases and 1 base respectively, with 11 bases between them. CDR3 bases: TGTGCCAGCAGCTTTGAGCGGGGCACAGATACGCAGTATTTT. Translating it yields CASSFERGTDTQYF.

The sample holds one count of this clone. The DNA of the CDR3 is TGTGCCAGCAGTGACCCCCGGGTCAACCATCTACTCAATGAGCAGTTCTTC. Its translation is CASSDPRVNHLLNEQFF. The V call is TRBV6-4, the J call TRBJ2-1; D uncertain. The CDR3 is 17 amino acids. The V end lost 2 bases, the J end lost 6 bases, and 20 bases lay between the germline ends. The germline V gene encodes CDR1 MRHNA and CDR2 SNTAGT.

V and J are TRBV18 and TRBJ2-5; D unclear. This CDR3 is 11 amino acids long. V dropped 4 bases and J dropped 3 bases, with 3 bases sitting between them. CDR1 is KGHSH, CDR2 LQKENI, per germline. The chain's CDR3 is CASSHKETQYF. For the CDR3, the DNA is TGTGCCAGCTCACATAAAGAGACCCAGTACTTC. The whole variable domain, remainder taken from reference TRBV18 and TRBJ2-5, is NAGVMQNPRHLVRRRGQEARLRCSPMKGHSHVYWYRQLPEEGLKFMVYLQKENIIDESGMPKERFSAEFPKEGPSILRIQQVVRGDSAAYFCASSHKETQYFGPGTRLLVL.

The rearrangement links TRBV19 to TRBJ2-1; 7 positions agree with TRBD2. CDR1 LNHDA and CDR2 SQIVND come from the germline V gene (reference sequence). V lost 1 base and J lost 2; bases outside the gene matches: 5. There are 16 residues in the CDR3. CDR3 sequence: CASSIAGTNTYNEQFF. CDR3 sequence (DNA): TGTGCCAGTAGTATAGCGGGGACTAACACCTACAATGAGCAGTTCTTC.

This chain links TRBV7-6 with TRBJ1-2; D unresolved. CDR1 is SGHVS and CDR2 is FNYEAQ in the germline V gene. With 5 bases removed from V and 7 bases from J, the gap between germline ends came to 17 bases. There are 14 residues in the CDR3. CDR3 DNA sequence: TGTGCCAGCAGCGCCCGGGAGGGAGGGTTTGGCTACACCTTC. It codes for CASSAREGGFGYTF.

The chain's CDR3 is CASRPAGGLGSHEQYF. CDR3 in DNA: TGCGCCAGCAGACCTGCTGGGGGGCTAGGGTCCCACGAGCAGTACTTC. The chain couples TRBV5-1 to TRBJ2-7, with D perhaps TRBD1 or TRBD2 (6 bases each). This CDR3 is 16 amino acids long. CDR1 and CDR2 from the germline V gene are SGHRS and YFSETQ. Trimming shortened V by 5 bases and J by 5 bases, and 23 bases separated the two germline ends.

To note about this clone: The sample contains more than one DNA sequence encoding this CDR3. The chain is built from TRBV7-9 and TRBJ2-7, with D tentatively TRBD2 (6 bases). The CDR3 has 13 residues. Germline loops: CDR1 SEHNR, CDR2 FQNEAQ (reference sequence). Trimming took off 5 bases at V and 5 bases at J, with 13 bases between the two ends. DNA of the CDR3: TGTGCCAGCAGCCCCCGGCGGGATCACGAGCAGTACTTC. As protein: CASSPRRDHEQYF.

In this sample, this clone turned up a few times. V is TRBV7-3 and J is TRBJ1-2; 7 bases are a match to TRBD1. V lost 5 bases and J lost 4; bases outside the gene matches: 7. The germline gives CDR1 SGHTA, CDR2 FQGTGA. The CDR3 has 14 amino acids. CDR3 in DNA: TGTGCCAGCAGCCCCGGGACAGTTGCCTATGGCTACACCTTC. Translation gives CASSPGTVAYGYTF.

This chain connects TRBV10-1 to TRBJ2-1, with D perhaps matching TRBD1 or TRBD2 (6 bases each). From germline, CDR1 is WNHNN and CDR2 SYGVQD (reference sequence). The CDR3 loop spans 16 amino acids. V was trimmed by 5 bases and J by 1 base, leaving 15 bases between them. Written as DNA, the CDR3 is TGCGCCAGCAGTCTCCAGCGAGGGGGGTCCTACAATGAGCAGTTCTTC. Amino acid sequence: CASSLQRGGSYNEQFF.

This clone has only a few counts. The chain uses TRBV6-4 and TRBJ2-7, with D uncertain. CDR1 is MRHNA, CDR2 SNTAGT, per germline. The CDR3 extends over 14 amino acids. V was trimmed by 3 bases and J by 2 bases, leaving 11 bases between them. CDR3 sequence reads: CASSEQNRPYEQYF. In nucleotides, the CDR3 is TGTGCCAGCAGTGAGCAAAACAGACCCTACGAGCAGTACTTC.

V gene TRBV28 combines with J gene TRBJ2-7; TRBD2 agrees at 14 bases. Germline V gives CDR1 MDHEN, CDR2 SYDVKM. The CDR3 contains 14 residues. The V segment lost 7 bases and the J segment 7 bases; nucleotides outside the gene matches: 6. CDR3 protein: CASMTSGRAKEQYF. The CDR3 bases are TGTGCCAGCATGACTAGCGGGAGGGCCAAGGAGCAGTACTTC.